A selection of T cell receptor beta chains follows, all from one sample in a study of radiation and T cells in renal cell carcinoma. Some clones are missing from TCRdb's copy, which holds only in-frame ones; the method was immunoSEQ multiplex PCR. The sample has about 83,000 clones; roughly 83% are singletons. Sample: blood, taken from a patient whose treatment included radiotherapy and nephrectomy. Receptors originate from an older woman with renal cell carcinoma. Both conserved end residues are part of each CDR3. The D gene is left open where the match is weak. Clone size appears in some rows only: once, few, many, or a class for an expanded clone.

TRBJ2-5 | - | TRBV7-2 | TRBD1 | CASSSQWTGGRETQYF | TGTGCCAGCAGCTCCCAGTGGACAGGGGGAAGGGAGACCCAGTACTTC
TRBJ1-4 | once | TRBV28 | TRBD1 | CASSPGQYNEKLFF | TGTGCCAGCAGTCCGGGACAGTATAATGAAAAACTGTTTTTT
TRBJ2-6 | - | TRBV6-4 | - | CASSISQASSRSGANVLTF | TGTGCCAGCAGCATATCCCAGGCCTCGTCACGCTCTGGGGCCAACGTCCTGACTTTC
TRBJ2-2 | few | TRBV6-5 | TRBD2 | CASSYSGLASFGELFF | TGTGCCAGCAGTTACTCCGGACTAGCATCCTTCGGGGAGCTGTTTTTT
TRBJ2-3 | - | TRBV6-4 | - | CASTNREGTQYF | TGTGCCAGCACCAACAGGGAGGGAACGCAGTATTTT
TRBJ2-1 | - | TRBV7-2 | - | CASTAWGREQFF | TGTGCCAGCACCGCTTGGGGGCGCGAGCAGTTCTTC
TRBJ1-5 | once | TRBV30 | TRBD1 | CAWSRARDSLNSNQPQHF | TGTGCCTGGAGTCGGGCCCGGGACAGCCTCAATAGCAATCAGCCCCAGCATTTT
TRBJ2-7 | - | TRBV27 | TRBD1 | CASSSNSGGRVYEQYF | TGTGCCAGCAGTTCAAATTCAGGGGGTAGGGTCTACGAGCAGTACTTC
TRBJ1-1 | - | TRBV28 | - | CASSFRPGTTEAFF | TGTGCCAGCAGTTTCAGGCCCGGGACCACTGAAGCTTTCTTT
TRBJ2-7 | - | TRBV6-5 | - | CASSYSRTGRYEQYF | TGTGCCAGCAGCTACTCGCGAACAGGACGCTACGAGCAGTACTTC
TRBJ2-5 | - | TRBV7-9 | - | CASLGETQYF | TGTGCCAGCCTCGGGGAGACCCAGTACTTC
TRBJ2-2 | - | TRBV7-9 | - | CASSLVSGTGELFF | TGTGCCAGCAGCTTAGTGTCAGGAACCGGGGAGCTGTTTTTT
TRBJ1-6 | - | TRBV5-1 | - | CASSRDDNSPLHF | TGCGCCAGCAGTCGCGACGATAATTCACCCCTCCACTTT
TRBJ2-7 | - | TRBV20-1 | - | CSASPENEQYF | TGCAGTGCTTCTCCTGAAAACGAGCAGTACTTC
TRBJ2-3 | - | TRBV28 | TRBD1 | CASSLSGTEDTDTQYF | TGTGCCAGCAGTTTATCAGGGACAGAGGACACAGATACGCAGTATTTT
TRBJ1-5 | - | TRBV6-1 | - | CAAQNSGNQPQHF | TGTGCCGCCCAGAACAGTGGCAATCAGCCCCAGCATTTT
TRBJ2-7 | once | TRBV28 | TRBD2 | CATGLAGKGEQYF | TGTGCCACCGGACTAGCGGGAAAAGGCGAGCAGTACTTC
TRBJ2-7 | few | TRBV30 | - | CAWSDASYEQYF | TGTGCCTGGAGTGACGCTAGCTACGAGCAGTACTTC
TRBJ2-3 | - | TRBV7-9 | - | CASSLEMSGTQYF | TGTGCCAGCAGCTTAGAGATGAGTGGAACGCAGTATTTT
TRBJ2-1 | - | TRBV4-3 | - | CASTFSQERSRLSYNEQFF | TGCGCCAGCACCTTTTCCCAGGAGAGGTCACGCCTTTCCTACAATGAGCAGTTCTTC
TRBJ1-1 | - | TRBV5-1 | - | CASTADAIMNTEAFF | TGCGCCAGCACCGCCGATGCTATAATGAACACTGAAGCTTTCTTT
TRBJ2-3 | once | TRBV23-1 | - | CASSQSQGRGGTDTQYF | TGCGCCAGCAGTCAATCACAAGGACGGGGAGGAACGGATACGCAGTATTTT
TRBJ2-5 | few | TRBV9 | - | CASSVGTQETQYF | TGTGCCAGCAGTGTGGGGACCCAAGAGACCCAGTACTTC
TRBJ1-3 | - | TRBV5-4 | - | CASSLKGIRGNTIYF | TGTGCCAGCAGCTTGAAGGGCATCCGTGGAAACACCATATATTTT
TRBJ1-5 | - | TRBV6-5 | - | CASSRLNQPQHF | TGTGCCAGCAGTCGGTTAAATCAGCCCCAGCATTTT
TRBJ2-5 | - | TRBV5-1 | - | CASSYNRVIDGETQYF | TGCGCCAGCAGCTACAACAGGGTAATCGATGGCGAGACCCAGTACTTC
TRBJ1-1 | - | TRBV5-4 | TRBD1 | CASSAGTGGRTEAFF | TGTGCCAGCAGCGCAGGGACAGGGGGCAGGACTGAAGCTTTCTTT
TRBJ2-7 | once | TRBV15 | TRBD1 | CATTGTGVYEQYF | TGTGCCACCACCGGGACAGGGGTATACGAGCAGTACTTC
TRBJ1-1 | - | TRBV5-4 | TRBD1 | CASSQDIGTDNTEAFF | TGCGCCAGCAGCCAAGATATCGGGACAGATAACACTGAAGCTTTCTTT
TRBJ2-7 | - | TRBV11-2 | - | CASSLALTQGSYEQYF | TGTGCCAGCAGCTTAGCGCTAACACAGGGCTCCTACGAGCAGTACTTC
TRBJ1-5 | - | TRBV2 | - | CASSPTPFSNQPQHF | TGTGCCAGCAGCCCAACACCGTTTAGCAATCAGCCCCAGCATTTT
TRBJ2-5 | - | TRBV4-1 | - | CASSTPGEQYF | TGCGCCAGCAGCACCCCCGGGGAGCAGTACTTC
TRBJ2-7 | once | TRBV11-2 | - | CASSLVVTPAYEQYF | TGTGCCAGCAGCTTAGTCGTTACCCCGGCCTACGAGCAGTACTTC
TRBJ2-5 | - | TRBV11-2 | TRBD1 | CASSLDPFRGNKETQYF | TGTGCCAGCAGCTTAGATCCATTCAGGGGGAATAAAGAGACCCAGTACTTC
TRBJ2-7 | - | TRBV28 | TRBD1 | CASSLRTTGRGYEQYF | TGTGCCAGCAGTTTAAGGACGACAGGGAGAGGATACGAGCAGTACTTC
TRBJ2-1 | - | TRBV9 | TRBD1 | CASRAGTGVESEQFF | TGTGCCAGCAGGGCCGGGACAGGGGTTGAAAGTGAGCAGTTCTTC
TRBJ2-7 | - | TRBV20-1 | - | CSAFWDFLEYF | TGCAGTGCTTTTTGGGACTTTCTCGAGTACTTC
TRBJ2-1 | - | TRBV5-1 | - | CASSLVGLAKNEQFF | TGCGCCAGCAGCTTGGTTGGCCTAGCGAAAAATGAGCAGTTCTTC
TRBJ2-6 | - | TRBV18 | - | CANSAQHLQSRANVLTF | TGTGCCAACTCAGCGCAACATTTACAAAGTCGGGCCAACGTCCTGACTTTC
TRBJ2-7 | - | TRBV4-1 | - | CASSPPGPPYEQYF | TGCGCCAGCAGCCCCCCTGGTCCCCCCTACGAGCAGTACTTC
TRBJ1-5 | once | TRBV27 | - | CASSPAGAYQPQHF | TGTGCCAGCAGTCCTGCGGGGGCTTATCAGCCCCAGCATTTT
TRBJ2-1 | - | TRBV13 | - | CASSSTNSGEQFF | TGTGCCAGCAGCTCTACCAACAGTGGCGAGCAGTTCTTC
TRBJ1-6 | - | TRBV19 | - | CASSPRWDSPLHF | TGTGCCAGTAGTCCCCGTTGGGATTCACCCCTCCACTTT
TRBJ1-6 | few | TRBV27 | - | CARGDRASLNSPLHF | TGTGCCAGGGGTGACAGAGCTAGTCTCAATTCACCCCTCCACTTT
TRBJ1-2 | few | TRBV5-1 | - | CASSSSPGTGYTF | TGCGCCAGCAGCTCCTCTCCCGGTACTGGCTACACCTTC